This TCR beta chain comes out of a study of shared clonotypes between healthy human individuals. Study-wide context: A donor's plate count was three for CD4 naive and three for CD4 memory; CD8 naive had two and CD8 memory one.

A CD45RA-negative memory subset and a CD45RA+ naive subset were separated from the CD4+ cells. Trimming removed 6 bases from V and 0 bases from J, with 18 bases in between. The CDR3 consists of 18 residues. The germline V gene has CDR1 LNHDA and CDR2 SQIVND (reference sequence). Deep-level settings were used for running the assay. Repertoires were generated with immunoSEQ multiplex PCR, while TCRdb's copy carries only in-frame clones and drops some. The sample carries around 2,000,000 clones, roughly 94% recorded once. Sequenced input: naive CD4+ T cells sorted from blood. Subset described: CD45RA+ positively selected. This clonotype was obtained from a man between 18 and 29 years old in good health. The chain links TRBV19 to TRBJ1-6, with D hard to call. CDR3 DNA sequence: TGTGCCAGTAGCCTTCTGGGTCTGTCGAGCTCCTATAATTCACCCCTCCACTTT. Translating it yields CASSLLGLSSSYNSPLHF.